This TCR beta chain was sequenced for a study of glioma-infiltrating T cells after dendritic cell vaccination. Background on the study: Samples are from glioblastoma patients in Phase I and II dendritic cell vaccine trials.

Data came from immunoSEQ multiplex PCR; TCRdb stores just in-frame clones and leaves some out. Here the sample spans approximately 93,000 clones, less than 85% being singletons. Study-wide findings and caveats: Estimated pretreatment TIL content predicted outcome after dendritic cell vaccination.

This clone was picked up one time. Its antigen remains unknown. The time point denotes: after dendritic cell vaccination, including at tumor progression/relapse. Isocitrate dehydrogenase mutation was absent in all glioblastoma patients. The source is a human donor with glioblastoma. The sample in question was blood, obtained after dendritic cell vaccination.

CDR3 bases: TGTGCCAGTAGTATAGGAGGACAAGGGATGATTGCTGAGACCCAGTACTTC. It is translated as CASSIGGQGMIAETQYF. The J gene is TRBJ2-5, the V gene TRBV19, with a tentative D call TRBD1 (5 bases). V lost 1 base and J 5 bases, leaving 20 bases between the germline ends. The CDR3 covers 17 residues. Germline loops: CDR1 LNHDA, CDR2 SQIVND (reference sequence). The variable domain in full, with the rest retrieved from reference TRBV19 and TRBJ2-5, is DGGITQSPKYLFRKEGQNVTLSCEQNLNHDAMYWYRQDPGQGLRLIYYSQIVNDFQKGDIAEGYSVSREKKESFPLTVTSAQKNPTAFYLCASSIGGQGMIAETQYFGPGTRLLVL.